This T cell receptor (beta chain) was recorded in a study of blood T cell repertoires in COVID-19 (dated by TCRdb to the early 2020s). Some background on the complete study: Collaborator samples came from the United States, Italy and Spain and covered acute and convalescent phases of COVID-19. The material from the prospective study consisted of cDNA or gDNA derived from T cells, B-cell-depleted T cells, or PBMCs. The dataset comprised deeply sampled blood TCRbeta repertoires from subjects exposed to, actively infected with, or recovered from COVID-19. Where HLA class I and class II types were available, the types were taken from metadata supplied by the sample provider, not from assay-based typing. Samples were obtained from the ongoing ImmuneRACE study (first 160 participants) and from over 1,000 subjects provided by 6 global collaborators. A de-identified subject ID, COVID-19 status, age in years and sex were almost always included in the sample metadata. A freely available public database, intended as a resource for researchers studying the immune response to SARS-CoV-2, is where the repertoires were released. Broader findings and caveats from the paper: The quantity of clinical and demographic metadata differed by source and by participant and was supplied without curation.

Enrolling through a virtual design, the prospective study's participants ranged in age from roughly 18 to 95 years and lived across roughly 23 United States geographic areas. To assign participants to cohorts, the prospective study relied on clinical history that participants themselves reported in a screening survey and a study questionnaire. Exposed participants had been in contact with someone with a PCR-confirmed or clinician-diagnosed COVID-19 case within 2 weeks of study entry. In the prospective study, mobile phlebotomists collected whole blood, serum and a nasopharyngeal or oropharyngeal swab from each participant. Participants in the prospective study had the option to provide additional blood draws and questionnaires over an approximately 2-month period. Before DNA extraction, prospective study blood samples were shipped either frozen or at room temperature. The germline V gene provides CDR1 SQVTM and CDR2 ANQGSEA. From cysteine to phenylalanine, the CDR3 is 20 amino acids long. The entry retains the CDR3 DNA only, 60 bases that are in frame from base 1. The germline V and J ends show losses of 5 bases and 5 bases respectively, and no gene match explains 27 bases of the junction.

The immunoSEQ Assay, a bias-controlled multiplex PCR, was used to amplify TCRbeta CDR3 regions from genomic DNA. As for how the authors treated the data: The number of nucleated cells in each sample was estimated by amplification of reference gene primers within the assay. Sequence reads were collapsed and filtered to measure the absolute abundance of every unique TCRbeta CDR3 rearrangement. For each sample, productive Simpson clonality was calculated as the square root of Simpson's diversity index over productive rearrangements. TCRdb took this table from immuneACCESS and kept in-frame rearrangements with V and J called. Such tables lack part of the clones; where checked against another copy, unresolved V genes explain under half of the gap, and the rest is unexplained. V and J calls and clone size come straight from that table; D and trimming were deduced from the DNA. Here the sample has over 130,000 clones; about four fifths occur a single time. The ten largest clones add up to 1.6% of the sample.

In the case of this clone: Its antigen remains unidentified. No much larger clonotype is one base removed from it; base qualities were not supplied.

Sequenced material: PBMCs or T cells enriched from blood (not recorded which). The rearrangement combines TRBV29-1 with TRBJ2-7; TRBD2 aligns with 10 central bases. The source of this sequence is a woman between 18 and 29 years old who had been exposed to COVID-19. The CDR3 in this case is CSVSGGLAYNGRWRFNEQYF. The sequenced DNA: TGCAGCGTTTCGGGGGGACTAGCGTACAACGGGAGGTGGAGGTTCAACGAGCAGTACTTC.